A single sample is the source of the 3 T cell receptor beta chains below, sequenced in a study of shared clonotypes between healthy human individuals. Libraries were prepared by immunoSEQ multiplex PCR; TCRdb keeps only in-frame clonotypes and omits some of them. The sample comprises 500,000 to 550,000 clones, 90% to 96% of which are singletons, and nearly 0.065% rests with the top ten. The sequenced sample was naive CD4+ T cells sorted from blood. Subset meaning: CD45RA+ positively selected. The source of these receptors is a woman between 25 and 40 years old in good health.

This rearrangement joins TRBV29-1 to TRBJ2-2, with 12 bases matching TRBD2. Germline V gene sequence: CDR1 SQVTM, CDR2 ANQGSEA. The CDR3 runs 14 residues. With V trimmed by 5 bases and J by 8 bases, 6 bases remained unmatched. The CDR3 loop is CSVRLAGATGELFF. DNA of the CDR3: TGCAGCGTTCGACTAGCGGGAGCTACAGGGGAGCTGTTTTTT.

The V gene is TRBV28, the J gene TRBJ1-4, with D possibly matching TRBD1 (5 bases). Trimming removed 9 bases at V and 0 bases at J, with 14 bases between. The CDR3 consists of 15 residues. Germline V gene lookup returns CDR1 MDHEN and CDR2 SYDVKM. CDR3 sequence (DNA): TGTGCCAGTATCGGCGGGGGGGCAACTAATGAAAAACTGTTTTTT. Translated: CASIGGGATNEKLFF.

The chain recombines TRBV27 with TRBJ2-7; perhaps TRBD2 as D (5 bases). In germline, CDR1 is MNHEY, CDR2 SMNVEV (reference sequence). This CDR3 contains 15 residues. V was pared by 2 bases and J by 4 bases, with 15 bases between. CDR3 in amino acids: CASSLERLNTYEQYF. The CDR3 DNA sequence: TGTGCCAGCAGTTTAGAGAGACTAAATACGTACGAGCAGTACTTC.